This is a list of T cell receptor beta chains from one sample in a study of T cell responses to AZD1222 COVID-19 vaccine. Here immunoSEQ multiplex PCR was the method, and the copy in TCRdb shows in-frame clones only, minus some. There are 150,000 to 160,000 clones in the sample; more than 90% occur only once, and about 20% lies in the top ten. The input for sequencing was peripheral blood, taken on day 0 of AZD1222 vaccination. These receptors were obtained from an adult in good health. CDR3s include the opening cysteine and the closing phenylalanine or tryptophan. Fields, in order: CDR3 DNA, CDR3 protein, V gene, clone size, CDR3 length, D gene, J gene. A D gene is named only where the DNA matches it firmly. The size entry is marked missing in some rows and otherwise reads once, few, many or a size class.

CDR3 DNA: TGTGCCAGCAGCGCGTGGGGGGATGGGGCCTACAATGAGCAGTTCTTC; CDR3 protein: CASSAWGDGAYNEQFF; V gene: TRBV9; clone size: .; CDR3 length: 16; D gene: .; J gene: TRBJ2-1
CDR3 DNA: TGCGCCAGCAGGGAGCCGGACAGAGGGTTAGATACGCAGTATTTT; CDR3 protein: CASREPDRGLDTQYF; V gene: TRBV5-1; clone size: .; CDR3 length: 15; D gene: .; J gene: TRBJ2-3
CDR3 DNA: TGTGCCAGCAGTTCCCTGGACAGCCACGAGCAGTACTTC; CDR3 protein: CASSSLDSHEQYF; V gene: TRBV27; clone size: few; CDR3 length: 13; D gene: .; J gene: TRBJ2-7
CDR3 DNA: TGTGCCAGCAGGCATGAAGAGACCCAGTACTTC; CDR3 protein: CASRHEETQYF; V gene: TRBV3-1/TRBV3-2; clone size: .; CDR3 length: 11; D gene: .; J gene: TRBJ2-5
CDR3 DNA: TGTGCCAGCAGTTTATCGAGGACAGGGATTAATGAGCAGTTCTTC; CDR3 protein: CASSLSRTGINEQFF; V gene: TRBV27; clone size: .; CDR3 length: 15; D gene: TRBD1; J gene: TRBJ2-1
CDR3 DNA: TGTGCCAGCAGTCTTGACCCCAGCTCCTACGAGCAGTACTTC; CDR3 protein: CASSLDPSSYEQYF; V gene: TRBV7-2; clone size: .; CDR3 length: 14; D gene: .; J gene: TRBJ2-7
CDR3 DNA: TGCGCCAGCAGCCCGTACCTCGGGTCGAAGGCTGAAGCTTTCTTT; CDR3 protein: CASSPYLGSKAEAFF; V gene: TRBV4-3; clone size: few; CDR3 length: 15; D gene: .; J gene: TRBJ1-1
CDR3 DNA: TGTGCCAGCAGCTACGGAGGGGACACTGAAGCTTTCTTT; CDR3 protein: CASSYGGDTEAFF; V gene: TRBV7-9; clone size: .; CDR3 length: 13; D gene: .; J gene: TRBJ1-1
CDR3 DNA: TGCGCCAGCAGCCAAGATCCACATTTGAACACTGAAGCTTTCTTT; CDR3 protein: CASSQDPHLNTEAFF; V gene: TRBV4-1; clone size: .; CDR3 length: 15; D gene: .; J gene: TRBJ1-1
CDR3 DNA: TGTGCCAGCAGTAACCCCGGGACAGGACTCTATGGCTACACCTTC; CDR3 protein: CASSNPGTGLYGYTF; V gene: TRBV27; clone size: .; CDR3 length: 15; D gene: TRBD1; J gene: TRBJ1-2
CDR3 DNA: TGTGCCAGCAGTTACTCCTCGGGCATGGGTCAGCCCCAGCATTTT; CDR3 protein: CASSYSSGMGQPQHF; V gene: TRBV6-5; clone size: .; CDR3 length: 15; D gene: .; J gene: TRBJ1-5
CDR3 DNA: TGTGCCAGCAGCTTAGCCGGGGCGGACACTGAAGCTTTCTTT; CDR3 protein: CASSLAGADTEAFF; V gene: TRBV7-9; clone size: .; CDR3 length: 14; D gene: .; J gene: TRBJ1-1
CDR3 DNA: TGTGCCAGCAGCTTAGTACGGCAGGGACAACTCTCTGGGGCCAACGTCCTGACTTTC; CDR3 protein: CASSLVRQGQLSGANVLTF; V gene: TRBV5-6; clone size: .; CDR3 length: 19; D gene: .; J gene: TRBJ2-6
CDR3 DNA: TGTGCCAGCAGTGCCCGACTTCTAGCGGGGGTCACAGATACGCAGTATTTT; CDR3 protein: CASSARLLAGVTDTQYF; V gene: TRBV2; clone size: .; CDR3 length: 17; D gene: TRBD2; J gene: TRBJ2-3
CDR3 DNA: TGTGCCAGCAGCTTATCGGGTCCAGGAATGGGAAACACCATATATTTT; CDR3 protein: CASSLSGPGMGNTIYF; V gene: TRBV11-2; clone size: .; CDR3 length: 16; D gene: .; J gene: TRBJ1-3
CDR3 DNA: TGTGCCAGTAGTATCTTGGTCGGGATGAACACTGAAGCTTTCTTT; CDR3 protein: CASSILVGMNTEAFF; V gene: TRBV19; clone size: .; CDR3 length: 15; D gene: .; J gene: TRBJ1-1
CDR3 DNA: TGTGCCAGTAGACTACAGAGCTCCTACAATGAGCAGTTCTTC; CDR3 protein: CASRLQSSYNEQFF; V gene: TRBV6-5; clone size: once; CDR3 length: 14; D gene: .; J gene: TRBJ2-1
CDR3 DNA: TGTGCCAGCAGCTTAGCGAATGCCGATCGGCAGTTCTTC; CDR3 protein: CASSLANADRQFF; V gene: TRBV7-3; clone size: .; CDR3 length: 13; D gene: .; J gene: TRBJ2-1
CDR3 DNA: TGTGCCAGCAGACAAAGAAGTCCACCAACCTATAATTCACCCCTCCACTTT; CDR3 protein: CASRQRSPPTYNSPLHF; V gene: TRBV7-6; clone size: .; CDR3 length: 17; D gene: .; J gene: TRBJ1-6
CDR3 DNA: TGTGCCAGCAGTGACTCTTTGGGGGGGCGTAGCAATCAGCCCCAGCATTTT; CDR3 protein: CASSDSLGGRSNQPQHF; V gene: TRBV2; clone size: .; CDR3 length: 17; D gene: .; J gene: TRBJ1-5
CDR3 DNA: TGTGCCAGCAGCTTAGTCATGGGGCACTACGAGCAGTACTTC; CDR3 protein: CASSLVMGHYEQYF; V gene: TRBV7-6; clone size: .; CDR3 length: 14; D gene: .; J gene: TRBJ2-7
CDR3 DNA: TGTGCCAGCAGCTCATTGGGGCTTAGCACAGATACGCAGTATTTT; CDR3 protein: CASSSLGLSTDTQYF; V gene: TRBV14; clone size: .; CDR3 length: 15; D gene: .; J gene: TRBJ2-3
CDR3 DNA: TGTGCCAGCAGGACGGGACAGGTGTCCTACGAGCAGTACTTC; CDR3 protein: CASRTGQVSYEQYF; V gene: TRBV2; clone size: .; CDR3 length: 14; D gene: TRBD1; J gene: TRBJ2-7
CDR3 DNA: TGTGCCAGCTCCGGGGGGACGTACAATGAGCAGTTCTTC; CDR3 protein: CASSGGTYNEQFF; V gene: TRBV9; clone size: once; CDR3 length: 13; D gene: TRBD2; J gene: TRBJ2-1